This TCR beta chain comes out of a study of blood T cell repertoires in COVID-19. Study in general: COVID-19 samples collected from the United States, Italy and Spain covered acute and convalescent phases. In each case, the material was cDNA or gDNA derived from T cells, B-cell-depleted T cells, or PBMCs.

As originally analysed: The authors estimated nucleated cell counts from reference gene primer amplification. The protocol was immunoSEQ multiplex PCR, while the TCRdb copy is restricted to in-frame clones and leaves out a portion. From that table come the V and J calls and clone size; the DNA was used to work out D and trimming. The repertoire holds 160,000 or so clones, with around 84% as singletons. The origin of this receptor is a woman aged 50 to 60 with acute or convalescent COVID-19. Sequencing input: peripheral blood.

CDR3 residues: CASSLARDRNQPQHF. The CDR3 DNA reads TGTGCCAGCAGCTTAGCGAGGGACAGGAATCAGCCCCAGCATTTT. The chain has TRBV7-2 and TRBJ1-5; 8 nucleotides line up with TRBD1. Germline lookup yields CDR1 SGHTA and CDR2 FQGNSA. The junction had 2 bases not matched to a gene; V was cut back by 0 bases and J by 4 bases. This CDR3 is 15 amino acids long.